This T cell receptor (beta chain) was obtained from a study of T cell responses to AZD1222 COVID-19 vaccine. TCRdb keeps only in-frame clones here, not all; method: immunoSEQ multiplex PCR. The sample lists roughly 140,000 clones; roughly 88% were seen once. Sequences were derived from peripheral blood, sampled on day 0 of AZD1222 vaccination. This TCR was sampled from an adult in good health.

DNA of the CDR3: TGTGCCAGCAGTGAGGGGGTGGGACTAGCGGGATACCAGTACTTC. It encodes CASSEGVGLAGYQYF. The chain couples TRBV6-1 to TRBJ2-7; 13 nucleotides match TRBD2. The V gene's germline CDR1 is MNHNS and CDR2 SASEGT. CDR3 length equals 15 residues. The J segment lost 10 bases and the V segment lost 3 bases, leaving 9 bases of the junction unmatched.